The source of this T cell receptor (beta chain) is a study of T-cell reconstitution after alpha-beta-depleted transplantation in children. Points on this clonotype: Its antigen is undetermined.

Study-wide results and limits: T cells produced anew were the main source of T-cell counts and diversity one year after transplant. Reportedly, only several hundred clones from non-depleted graft cells drove alpha-beta T-cell counts at about two months.

The TCRbeta library was prepared with unique molecular identifiers. TCRdb re-called the PCR reads through MiXCR, storing one row per CDR3 protein. This table holds approximately 650,000 distinct CDR3 sequences, around 13% found once. V lost 5 bases to trimming and J lost 5 bases; unmatched junction nucleotides: 5. Germline CDR1 and CDR2: SGHDN and FVKESK. CDR3 size: 14 residues. The clonotype was recovered from a girl under 10 years old with congenital amegakaryocytic thrombocytopenia, due to receive a stem cell transplant. This rearrangement joins TRBV14 to TRBJ1-4, with 7 bases fitting TRBD1. Source: PBMCs, taken before TCRalphabeta/CD19-depleted stem cell transplant. CDR3 region: CASSARTGNEKLFF. CDR3 nucleotide sequence: TGTGCCAGCAGCGCCAGGACAGGCAATGAAAAACTGTTTTTT.